This T cell receptor beta chain was captured in a study of OX40 agonist ivuxolimab in advanced cancers. Concerning the study at large: Ivuxolimab was a fully human IgG2 agonistic monoclonal antibody targeting the costimulatory receptor OX40 (CD134). Partial responses occurred in three dose-escalation patients: two with cutaneous melanoma and one with hepatocellular carcinoma. The paper describes the monotherapy dose-escalation part (N ≈ 52 patients) of the phase I trial of ivuxolimab. A male proportion of 70% to 90% and a mean age of roughly 55 years, ranging from roughly 23 to 90, were recorded for the dose-escalation cohort. Patients were allowed to have had prior anti-PD-1, anti-PD-L1 or anti-CTLA-4 therapy, and 40% of the dose-escalation patients had previously received checkpoint inhibitors. Peripheral TCRbeta sequencing was intended to test whether TCR sequence diversity was altered and clonal T-cell expansion was caused by ivuxolimab. Among the approximately 50 dose-escalation patients, some 20 had hepatocellular carcinoma, roughly 15 melanoma, 9 renal cell carcinoma and 9 head and neck cancer. Intravenous ivuxolimab was administered to patients every 2 weeks at six dose levels: 0.01, 0.1, 0.3, 1.5, 3 and 10 mg/kg. On the study overall, not on this receptor specifically: Partial responders in the 0.1-3.0 mg/kg groups had among the lowest normalized peripheral clonal expansion, especially among CD8+ T cells. Antigen specificity was not determined for the clonally expanded peripheral T cells. At doses of 0.1 to 3.0 mg/kg, clonal expansion of both CD4+ and CD8+ blood T cells was observed from baseline to week 6. After ivuxolimab, CD8+ T cells had more expanded clones than CD4+ T cells on average. Low levels of normalized T-cell clonal expansion were also seen in some nonresponding patients.

With regard to this clone: Its antigen has not been determined. No quality values exist for individual bases; no much larger clone is one base distant.

For sequencing of the TCRbeta CDR3 region, genomic DNA was extracted from the sorted cells. TCRbeta CDR3 regions were sequenced using the immunoSEQ Assay. TCRdb's version of the immuneACCESS table is confined to in-frame rearrangements and falls short of the full clone set. An unresolved V gene accounts for under half of the shortfall where checked; the remainder is of unknown origin. The sample contains roughly 75,000 clones, approximately 82% of them found a single time. The ten largest clones represent about 0.76% of the sample. The CDR3 starts with the cysteine, ends with the phenylalanine, and has 16 residues. Only the CDR3 DNA is retained, 48 bases long and in frame from the first base. The germline V gene (reference sequence) supplies CDR1 LNHDA and CDR2 SQIVND. Trimming removed 4 bases from V and 1 base from J; the gene matches leave 5 bases unexplained. Patients with autoimmune disease history or receiving systemic immunosuppression were excluded from the trial. Peripheral blood for TCR sequencing was collected from all dose cohorts at baseline, on cycle 4 day 1, and on cycle 7 day 1. The samples were taken from a phase I, first-in-human, multicenter, open-label dose-escalation trial of ivuxolimab. Adults with locally advanced or metastatic melanoma, renal cell carcinoma, hepatocellular carcinoma or head and neck squamous cell carcinoma were enrolled in the trial. Before TCR sequencing, CD4+ T cells and CD8+ T cells were sorted from peripheral blood as separate populations.

This specimen was CD4+ or CD8+ T cells sorted from blood, taken in a trial of the OX40 agonist ivuxolimab. The rearrangement combines TRBV19 with TRBJ2-2, with TRBD2 identical over 8 junction bases. The sequence came from an adult with an advanced solid tumor such as melanoma, head and neck, liver or kidney cancer. The DNA reads TGTGCCAGTAGTACCCTGGCGGGGGGGAACACCGGGGAGCTGTTTTTT. Its translation reads: CASSTLAGGNTGELFF.